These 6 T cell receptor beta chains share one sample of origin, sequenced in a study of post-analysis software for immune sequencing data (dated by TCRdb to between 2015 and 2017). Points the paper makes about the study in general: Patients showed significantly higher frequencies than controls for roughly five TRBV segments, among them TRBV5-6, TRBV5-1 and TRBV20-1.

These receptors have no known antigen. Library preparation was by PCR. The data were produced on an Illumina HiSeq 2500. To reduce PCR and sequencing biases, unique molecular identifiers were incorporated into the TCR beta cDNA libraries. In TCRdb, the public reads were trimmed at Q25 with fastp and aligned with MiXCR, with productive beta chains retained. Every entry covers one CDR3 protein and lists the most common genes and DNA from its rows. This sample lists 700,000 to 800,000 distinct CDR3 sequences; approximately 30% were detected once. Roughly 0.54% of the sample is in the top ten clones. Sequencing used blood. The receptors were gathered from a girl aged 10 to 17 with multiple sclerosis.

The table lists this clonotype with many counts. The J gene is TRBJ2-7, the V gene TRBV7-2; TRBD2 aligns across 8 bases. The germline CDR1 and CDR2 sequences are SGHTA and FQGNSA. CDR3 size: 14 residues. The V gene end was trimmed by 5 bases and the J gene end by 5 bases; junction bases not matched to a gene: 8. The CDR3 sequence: CASSRSGTMDEQYF. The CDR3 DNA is TGTGCCAGCAGCCGTAGCGGGACGATGGACGAGCAGTACTTC. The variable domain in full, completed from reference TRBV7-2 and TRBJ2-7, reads GAGVSQSPSNKVTEKGKDVELRCDPISGHTALYWYRQSLGQGLEFLIYFQGNSAPDKSGLPSDRFSAERTGGSVSTLTIQRTQQEDSAVYLCASSRSGTMDEQYFGPGTRLTVT.

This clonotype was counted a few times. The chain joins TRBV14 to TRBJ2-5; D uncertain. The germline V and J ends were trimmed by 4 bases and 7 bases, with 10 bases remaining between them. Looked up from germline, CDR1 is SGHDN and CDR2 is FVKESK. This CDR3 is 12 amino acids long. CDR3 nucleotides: TGTGCCAGCAGCCTTTCTGCGAGGACCCAGTACTTC. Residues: CASSLSARTQYF.

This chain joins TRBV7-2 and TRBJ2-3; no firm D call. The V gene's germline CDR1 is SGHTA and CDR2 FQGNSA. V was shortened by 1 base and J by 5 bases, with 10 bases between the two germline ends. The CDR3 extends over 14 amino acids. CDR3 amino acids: CASSLDAGLDTQYF. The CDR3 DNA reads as TGTGCCAGCAGCTTAGACGCAGGTTTAGATACGCAGTATTTT.

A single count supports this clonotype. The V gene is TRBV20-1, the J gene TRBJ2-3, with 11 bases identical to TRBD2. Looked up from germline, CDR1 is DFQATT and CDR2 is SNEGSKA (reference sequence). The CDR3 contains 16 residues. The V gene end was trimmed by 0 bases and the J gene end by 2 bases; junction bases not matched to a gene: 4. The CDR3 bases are TGCAGTGCTAGAGATCGACTAGCGGGACCCACAGATACGCAGTATTTT. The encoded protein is CSARDRLAGPTDTQYF.

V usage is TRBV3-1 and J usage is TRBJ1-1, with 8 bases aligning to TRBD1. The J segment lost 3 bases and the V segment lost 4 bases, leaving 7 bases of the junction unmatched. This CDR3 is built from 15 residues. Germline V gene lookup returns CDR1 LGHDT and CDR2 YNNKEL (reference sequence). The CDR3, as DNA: TGTGCCAGCAGCCTAGGACAGGGATGGTACACTGAAGCTTTCTTT. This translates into CASSLGQGWYTEAFF.

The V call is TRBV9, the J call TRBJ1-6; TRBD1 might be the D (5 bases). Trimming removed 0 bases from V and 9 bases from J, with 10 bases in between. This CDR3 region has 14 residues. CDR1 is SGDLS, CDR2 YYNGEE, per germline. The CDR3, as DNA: TGTGCCAGCAGCGTAGGAGCAGGGAGTTCACCCCTCCACTTT. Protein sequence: CASSVGAGSSPLHF.